This TCR beta chain was sequenced for a study of blood T cell repertoires in COVID-19. Profiled with immunoSEQ multiplex PCR; TCRdb holds only in-frame clones, not every one. The data contain about 210,000 clones, about nine tenths of them singletons. Germline values: CDR1 SGDLS, CDR2 YYNGEE. V was pared by 3 bases and J by 4 bases, with 8 bases between. This CDR3 is built from 13 residues. This clonotype was sampled from a woman in her thirties or forties with acute or convalescent COVID-19. Sequences were obtained from peripheral blood. The V gene is TRBV9, the J gene TRBJ2-1; a possible D gene is TRBD1 (6 bases). As DNA, the CDR3 is TGTGCCAGCAGCGGGGGGCTGTACAATGAGCAGTTCTTC. Its translation: CASSGGLYNEQFF.